Listed below are T cell receptor beta chains from one sample, sequenced in a study of OX40 agonist ivuxolimab in advanced cancers. TCRdb's table, derived via immunoSEQ multiplex PCR, lists solely in-frame clones and lacks some. The data contain approximately 64,000 clones, 80% to 90% of them seen just once; the ten biggest clones take up 2.8%. Sequences were derived from CD4+ or CD8+ T cells sorted from blood, sampled in a trial of the OX40 agonist ivuxolimab. All receptors come from an adult with an advanced solid tumor such as melanoma, head and neck, liver or kidney cancer. The CDR3 runs from the conserved cysteine through the conserved F or W. D genes are given only for firm matches. Clone size appears in some rows only: once, few, many, or a class for an expanded clone.

TRBV7-9	TRBJ1-4	.	.	TGTGCCAGCAGCCCGACGACAGGAACTGCAACTAATGAAAAACTGTTTTTT	CASSPTTGTATNEKLFF
TRBV5-1	TRBJ2-1	.	TRBD1	TGCGCCAGCAGCTTGGGACAGGGTTACTACAATGAGCAGTTCTTC	CASSLGQGYYNEQFF
TRBV5-1	TRBJ1-3	.	.	TGCGCCAGCAGCTTGGATGGCCGCGACTCTGGAAACACCATATATTTT	CASSLDGRDSGNTIYF
TRBV19	TRBJ1-6	few	TRBD1	TGTGCCAGTACCGTAGGACAGGGGCACTCACCCCTCCACTTT	CASTVGQGHSPLHF
TRBV7-2	TRBJ2-3	.	TRBD2	TGTGCCAGCAGCCCTAGCGGGGGCGATACGCAGTATTTT	CASSPSGGDTQYF
TRBV6-1	TRBJ1-6	.	.	TGTGCCAGCAGTGAAGAGCGAAATTCACCCCTCCACTTT	CASSEERNSPLHF
TRBV5-6	TRBJ1-5	once	TRBD1	TGTGCCAGCAGCGGGGCAGGGGGTCAGCCCCAGCATTTT	CASSGAGGQPQHF
TRBV7-8	TRBJ2-1	.	.	TGTGCCAGCAGCTTAGCGGGGGGGCGGTACAATGAGCAGTTCTTC	CASSLAGGRYNEQFF
TRBV7-2	TRBJ2-7	.	.	TGTGCCAGCAGCCCCGGGACGGACTACGAGCAGTACTTC	CASSPGTDYEQYF
TRBV2	TRBJ2-2	.	TRBD1	TGTGCCAGCATCCTTCAGGGGGCCGGGGAGCTGTTTTTT	CASILQGAGELFF
TRBV9	TRBJ2-3	.	.	TGTGCCAGCAGCGTAGGGGTGTACCCCTATGGAGGGGATACGCAGTATTTT	CASSVGVYPYGGDTQYF
TRBV4-3	TRBJ1-2	.	.	TGCGCCAGCAGCCCGGGGGGGGAAAACTATGGCTACACCTTC	CASSPGGENYGYTF
TRBV14	TRBJ2-3	few	.	TGTGCCAGCAGCCCTCGACGAGTGCGACTCTCCACAGATACGCAGTATTTT	CASSPRRVRLSTDTQYF
TRBV5-1	TRBJ2-3	.	.	TGCGCCAGCAGCTTGGTTCCGCCTAGGGGGACTTACTCGGATACGCAGTATTTT	CASSLVPPRGTYSDTQYF
TRBV6-6	TRBJ2-5	.	.	TGTGCCAGCAGTCTTAGCCGACAGGTGGAGACCCAGTACTTC	CASSLSRQVETQYF
TRBV6-5	TRBJ2-7	.	TRBD1	TGTGCCAGCAGTTTGGGGACAGGGGTAATTCTCTACGAGCAGTACTTC	CASSLGTGVILYEQYF
TRBV7-6	TRBJ2-7	few	.	TGTGCCAGCAGCTCATACATGAGCCACGAGCAGTACTTC	CASSSYMSHEQYF
TRBV12-5	TRBJ2-7	.	TRBD1	TGTGCTAGTGGTCTGGGACAGTTTCCCTACGAGCAGTACTTC	CASGLGQFPYEQYF
TRBV13	TRBJ2-7	.	.	TGTGCCAGCAGCTTATACGATCCAAAACGCACAACGCACGAGCAGTACTTC	CASSLYDPKRTTHEQYF
TRBV6-5	TRBJ2-3	.	.	TGTGCCAGCAGGGGGAGACAAGATACGCAGTATTTT	CASRGRQDTQYF
TRBV5-1	TRBJ1-1	few	TRBD1	TGCGCCAGCAGCTATAAGGGGGCCGACACTGAAGCTTTCTTT	CASSYKGADTEAFF
TRBV28	TRBJ1-4	once	.	TGTGCCAGCAGTCAAGGGTACGAAAAACTGTTTTTT	CASSQGYEKLFF
TRBV27	TRBJ1-1	.	TRBD1	TGTGCCAGCACCAAGACAGGGAGGTACACTGAAGCTTTCTTT	CASTKTGRYTEAFF
TRBV6-5	TRBJ1-3	once	.	TGTGCCAGCAGTTTCAGACAGGCGAGCTCTGGAAACACCATATATTTT	CASSFRQASSGNTIYF
TRBV10-3	TRBJ2-1	.	.	TGTGCCATCAGTGAGGGGGAGGTTAATGAGCAGTTCTTC	CAISEGEVNEQFF
TRBV9	TRBJ2-3	.	TRBD2	TGTGCCAGCAGCCTCAACCCGATACTAGCGACTCGCACAGATACGCAGTATTTT	CASSLNPILATRTDTQYF
TRBV30	TRBJ2-1	.	.	TGTGCCTGGGCTCGTACAGCTATACACTACAATGAGCAGTTCTTC	CAWARTAIHYNEQFF
TRBV19	TRBJ1-4	.	.	TGTGCCAGTAGTATCGTGACAGAGGATGAAAAACTGTTTTTT	CASSIVTEDEKLFF
TRBV19	TRBJ2-3	.	TRBD1	TGTGCCAGTAGTATAAGGGGACAGACAGATACGCAGTATTTT	CASSIRGQTDTQYF
TRBV5-8	TRBJ1-2	.	.	TGTGCCAGCAGCTTCAACGACCGTAACTATGGCTACACCTTC	CASSFNDRNYGYTF
TRBV2	TRBJ2-1	.	.	TGTGCCAGCAGTGAATGGTCAGTCAGTGAGCAGTTCTTC	CASSEWSVSEQFF
TRBV5-1	TRBJ2-5	.	.	TGCGCCAGCAGCCGAACGGGCCAAGAGACCCAGTACTTC	CASSRTGQETQYF
TRBV5-5	TRBJ1-2	.	.	TGTGCCAGCAGCTTGGGGTACTCGGATCTTTATGGCTACACCTTC	CASSLGYSDLYGYTF
TRBV6-5	TRBJ2-3	.	.	TGTGCCAGCATGGCAGGACGGGACCGCACGCAGTATTTT	CASMAGRDRTQYF
TRBV30	TRBJ1-5	.	.	TGTGCCTGGAGCCCGGGGGGGGGTCAGCCCCAGCATTTT	CAWSPGGGQPQHF
TRBV6-5	TRBJ1-4	.	.	TGTGCCAGCGCGCGGGGGGGCAATGAAAAACTGTTTTTT	CASARGGNEKLFF